The clone carrying this TCR beta chain was seen many times. What it binds is unknown. These data come from a study of T cells in Graves' hyperthyroidism and ophthalmopathy. Study-wide points: The model anticipated ophthalmopathy a median about 7.1 months pre-onset. Separating ophthalmopathy from stable hyperthyroidism was achieved by a 13 V-J model.

Not enrolled were patients with uncontrolled infection, other autoimmune disease, pregnancy or lactation. Fresh peripheral blood, more than 9 ml, yielded the PBMCs. TCR beta CDR3 sequences were amplified from RNA transcripts. The study used the HTBI primer set for a first-round RT-PCR of the TCR CDR3. TCRdb processed the multiplex PCR reads anew with MiXCR; each CDR3 protein has one entry. The sample lists hundreds of thousands of distinct CDR3 sequences, around 13% occurring once. CDR1 is GTSNPN and CDR2 is SVGIG in the germline V gene (reference sequence). This CDR3 comprises 12 residues. V dropped 7 bases and J dropped 0 bases, with 10 bases sitting between them.

This chain joins TRBV30 and TRBJ2-7, with D perhaps TRBD1 (6 bases). Sequencing was performed on blood. This clonotype was sampled from a woman aged 45 to 65 with Graves' ophthalmopathy. Written as DNA, the CDR3 is TGTGCCTACAGGGTACTCTCCTACGAGCAGTACTTC. Its protein product is CAYRVLSYEQYF. The full variable domain, in which reference TRBV30 and TRBJ2-7 provide the parts outside the CDR3, is SQTIHQWPATLVQPVGSPLSLECTVEGTSNPNLYWYRQAAGRGLQLLFYSVGIGQISSEVPQNLSASRPQDRQFILSSKKLLLSDSGFYLCAYRVLSYEQYFGPGTRLTVT.